These 24 T cell receptor beta chains originate from one sample sequenced in a study of shared clonotypes between healthy human individuals. The repertoire was sequenced with immunoSEQ multiplex PCR; TCRdb's copy has only in-frame clones and lacks some. The table lists under 1,900,000 clones, around 98.5% of them singletons, with approximately 0.38% in the top ten. Sequences were obtained from naive CD4+ T cells sorted from blood. Indicated subset: CD45RA+ positively selected. These receptors all come from a man under 40 in good health.

With respect to this clone: Other DNA sequences in this specimen translate into the identical CDR3. This chain connects TRBV7-2 to TRBJ2-7; D remains unclear. Trimming left V 5 bases short and J 2 bases short, with 7 bases between. The germline CDR1 and CDR2 sequences are SGHTA and FQGNSA. CDR3 length equals 12 residues. The CDR3: CASSLGAYEQYF. The CDR3 DNA is TGTGCCAGCAGCCTAGGCGCCTACGAGCAGTACTTC.

V and J are TRBV18 and TRBJ1-4; TRBD1 aligns across 7 bases. The trim removed 0 bases at V and 7 bases at J, leaving 5 bases unmatched. This CDR3 has 15 residues. Looked up from germline, CDR1 is KGHSH and CDR2 is LQKENI. Written as DNA, the CDR3 is TGTGCCAGCTCACCACCACAGGGGAGGGGTGAAAAACTGTTTTTT. Protein product: CASSPPQGRGEKLFF.

This chain uses TRBV28 with TRBJ1-1, with D possibly TRBD1 on 5 matching bases. Trimming left V 11 bases short and J 0 bases short, with 16 bases between. Germline CDR1 and CDR2: MDHEN and SYDVKM. This CDR3 is 14 amino acids long. CDR3 amino acids: CACKQVTMNTEAFF. In nucleotides, the CDR3 is TGTGCCTGTAAACAGGTCACAATGAACACTGAAGCTTTCTTT.

This clone was seen only once. The chain uses TRBV4-3 and TRBJ1-1, with 8 bases lining up with TRBD1. Germline V gene sequence: CDR1 LGHNA, CDR2 YSLEER. The CDR3 loop spans 14 amino acids. Trimming took 4 bases from V and 2 from J; bases not matched to a gene: 3. The CDR3 sequence is CASSLDRGNTEAFF. CDR3 DNA: TGCGCCAGCAGCCTTGACAGGGGCAACACTGAAGCTTTCTTT.

The chain has TRBV15 and TRBJ2-7, with D perhaps matching TRBD1 (5 bases). The V gene's germline CDR1 is LNHNV and CDR2 YYDKDF (reference sequence). The CDR3 loop spans 15 amino acids. Trimming left V 0 bases short and J 3 bases short, with 12 bases between. This chain's CDR3 is CATSRDQRQNYEQYF. The CDR3 bases are TGTGCCACCAGCAGAGATCAAAGACAGAACTACGAGCAGTACTTC. Looking up the rest from reference TRBV15 and TRBJ2-7 gives the full variable domain: DAMVIQNPRYQVTQFGKPVTLSCSQTLNHNVMYWYQQKSSQAPKLLFHYYDKDFNNEADTPDNFQSRRPNTSFCFLDIRSPGLGDTAMYLCATSRDQRQNYEQYFGPGTRLTVT.

V and J are TRBV11-2 and TRBJ2-6; D uncertain. The germline V and J ends were trimmed by 1 base and 2 bases, with 6 bases remaining between them. Germline assignment: CDR1 SGHAT and CDR2 FQNNGV. CDR3 length equals 15 residues. This chain's CDR3 is CASSLGQAGANVLTF. CDR3 sequence (DNA): TGTGCCAGCAGCTTAGGTCAAGCTGGGGCCAACGTCCTGACTTTC.

The chain couples TRBV7-9 to TRBJ2-7; tentatively, D is TRBD1 or TRBD2 (6 bases each). Germline V gives CDR1 SEHNR, CDR2 FQNEAQ (reference sequence). CDR3 length: 16 residues. The V end was cut by 5 bases, the J end by 2 bases, with 19 bases between. For the CDR3, the DNA is TGTGCCAGCAGCCAGTATCAGGGGACTTCCCCCTACGAGCAGTACTTC. Its translation: CASSQYQGTSPYEQYF.

V usage is TRBV28 and J usage is TRBJ2-1; the match to TRBD2 covers 12 bases. Germline CDR1 reads MDHEN; CDR2 reads SYDVKM. CDR3 length: 17 amino acids. J was trimmed by 0 bases and V by 5 bases; bases with no gene match: 5. CDR3 sequence reads: CASSPILAGGSYNEQFF. In DNA form, the CDR3 reads TGTGCCAGCAGTCCAATACTAGCGGGAGGCTCCTACAATGAGCAGTTCTTC.

This chain uses TRBV14 with TRBJ2-1; TRBD2 agrees at 9 bases. J gave up 0 bases and V 3 bases, and 3 bases lay outside the gene matches. Germline V gene data show CDR1 as SGHDN and CDR2 as FVKESK. CDR3 length: 16 residues. CDR3 coding DNA: TGTGCCAGCAGCCACTTTAGCGGGAGCTCCTACAATGAGCAGTTCTTC. Translation gives CASSHFSGSSYNEQFF. Full variable domain (missing parts from reference TRBV14 and TRBJ2-1): EAGVTQFPSHSVIEKGQTVTLRCDPISGHDNLYWYRRVMGKEIKFLLHFVKESKQDESGMPNNRFLAERTGGTYSTLKVQPAELEDSGVYFCASSHFSGSSYNEQFFGPGTRLTVL.

The chain couples TRBV9 to TRBJ2-7; perhaps TRBD1 as D (5 bases). This CDR3 comprises 14 residues. Germline V gene data show CDR1 as SGDLS and CDR2 as YYNGEE. The V and J ends lost 0 bases and 3 bases respectively, with 10 bases between them. The CDR3 here is CASSVAPDSYEQYF. DNA of the CDR3: TGTGCCAGCAGCGTAGCTCCCGACAGCTACGAGCAGTACTTC.

Comment on this clone: Other DNA sequences within the sample encode an identical CDR3. The rearrangement uses TRBV5-1 and TRBJ2-1, with D hard to call. This CDR3 is built from 13 residues. CDR1 is SGHRS, CDR2 YFSETQ, per germline. V was cut by 0 bases and J by 5 bases, with 6 bases left in between. The chain's CDR3 is CASSLAVNNEQFF. CDR3 in DNA: TGCGCCAGCAGCTTGGCAGTTAACAATGAGCAGTTCTTC.

This CDR3 reads CASSSRTSGVNTGELFF. The CDR3 nucleotides read TGTGCCAGCAGCTCACGGACTAGCGGGGTAAACACCGGGGAGCTGTTTTTT. The rearrangement joins TRBV5-4 to TRBJ2-2; TRBD2 aligns across 12 bases. This CDR3 comprises 17 residues. Germline V gives CDR1 SGHNT, CDR2 YYREEE (reference sequence). Losses at the gene ends were 3 bases for V and 2 bases for J; bases not matched to a gene: 5.

The chain combines TRBV30 with TRBJ2-7; a weak D match, TRBD2 (6 bases). The V end was cut by 4 bases, the J end by 3 bases, with 16 bases between. The CDR3 contains 14 residues. Germline-derived CDR1 and CDR2 are GTSNPN and SVGIG (reference sequence). The CDR3 protein is CAWNRNGRNYEQYF. In DNA form, the CDR3 reads TGTGCCTGGAACCGTAACGGGAGAAACTACGAGCAGTACTTC.

This CDR3 is CASSWSGTPDVYEQYF. The DNA for the CDR3 is TGCGCCAGCAGCTGGTCCGGGACGCCGGACGTCTACGAGCAGTACTTC. This chain links TRBV5-1 with TRBJ2-7; D tentatively fits TRBD1 or TRBD2 (5 bases each). Germline V lookup: CDR1 SGHRS, CDR2 YFSETQ. V shed 3 bases and J shed 3 bases, with 19 bases lying between them. The CDR3 covers 16 residues.

The CDR3 region is CASSVLPSAGPGDEQYF. The DNA for the CDR3 is TGTGCCAGCAGCGTTCTCCCATCAGCGGGGCCTGGGGACGAGCAGTACTTC. The chain has TRBV9 and TRBJ2-7; TRBD2 aligns across 7 bases. The germline V gene has CDR1 SGDLS and CDR2 YYNGEE. This CDR3 has 17 amino acids. With V trimmed by 2 bases and J by 5 bases, 16 bases remained unmatched.

The rearrangement links TRBV10-2 to TRBJ2-1; 8 nucleotides match TRBD2. This CDR3 spans 14 amino acids. V shed 6 bases, J shed 6 bases, and the junction held 7 bases outside the gene matches. Germline values: CDR1 WSHSY, CDR2 SAAADI. CDR3 protein: CASRWTSLRNEQFF. Here the CDR3 DNA reads TGCGCCAGCAGATGGACTAGCTTGCGCAATGAGCAGTTCTTC.

V gene TRBV9 combines with J gene TRBJ2-2; 7 positions agree with TRBD2. V gave up 7 bases and J gave up 1 base; unmatched junction bases: 10. This CDR3 has 16 residues. Germline CDR1 reads SGDLS; CDR2 reads YYNGEE. This CDR3 is CASFHPGTKNTGELFF. DNA of the CDR3: TGTGCCAGCTTCCACCCCGGGACTAAGAACACCGGGGAGCTGTTTTTT. Full variable domain (rest looked up from reference TRBV9 and TRBJ2-2): DSGVTQTPKHLITATGQRVTLRCSPRSGDLSVYWYQQSLDQGLQFLIQYYNGEERAKGNILERFSAQQFPDLHSELNLSSLELGDSALYFCASFHPGTKNTGELFFGEGSRLTVL.

This chain uses TRBV9 with TRBJ1-3, with 7 bases matching TRBD1. Germline values: CDR1 SGDLS, CDR2 YYNGEE. V was clipped by 5 bases and J by 4 bases; unmatched bases: 9. This CDR3 contains 15 residues. The CDR3 loop is CASSLEGTVGNTIYF. DNA for the CDR3: TGTGCCAGCAGTTTGGAGGGGACAGTCGGAAACACCATATATTTT.

The J gene is TRBJ2-3, the V gene TRBV5-1, with 7 bases that match TRBD1. This CDR3 is built from 20 residues. Per the germline V gene, CDR1 is SGHRS and CDR2 is YFSETQ. V lost 0 bases, J lost 1 base, and 17 bases stayed unmatched. Here the CDR3 reads CASSLDSRQGWGSGTDTQYF. The DNA for the CDR3 is TGCGCCAGCAGCTTGGATTCACGACAGGGATGGGGATCGGGCACAGATACGCAGTATTTT.

The chain joins TRBV6-6 to TRBJ2-3, with TRBD1 matching over 8 bases. The V segment lost 6 bases and the J segment 3 bases; nucleotides outside the gene matches: 8. The germline V gene has CDR1 MNHNY and CDR2 SVGAGI (reference sequence). The CDR3 length is 15 residues. CDR3 amino acids: CASSHRGMGTDTQYF. CDR3 in DNA: TGTGCCAGCAGCCACAGGGGGATGGGGACAGATACGCAGTATTTT.

Details on this clone: Relative to the germline gene, one junction end is altered; a read error may explain this. The rearrangement links TRBV6-1 to TRBJ2-7; 9 bases match TRBD1. CDR1 is MNHNS and CDR2 is SASEGT in the germline V gene. The CDR3 extends over 16 amino acids. The CDR3: CASGDRGIGSSYEQYF. In nucleotides, the CDR3 is TGTGCCAGCGGTGACAGGGGGATCGGGAGCTCCTACGAGCAGTACTTC.

Concerning this clone: The junction shows a germline mismatch at one end, possibly a read error. The V call is TRBV7-3, the J call TRBJ1-1; 7 nucleotides align to TRBD1. The germline gives CDR1 SGHTA, CDR2 FQGTGA. This CDR3 contains 14 residues. The CDR3 reads CASSITAQGIEAFF. The CDR3 nucleotides are TGTGCCAGCAGCATAACGGCACAGGGGATCGAAGCTTTCTTT.

This chain uses TRBV30 with TRBJ1-1; unclear D gene. In germline, CDR1 is GTSNPN, CDR2 SVGIG (reference sequence). The CDR3 is 13 residues long. V gave up 2 bases and J gave up 0 bases, with 7 bases separating them. CDR3 in DNA: TGTGCCTGGAGTATGACTGTGAACACTGAAGCTTTCTTT. It yields the protein CAWSMTVNTEAFF.

The rearrangement joins TRBV18 to TRBJ2-7; TRBD1 matches 10 bases. The J segment lost 7 bases and the V segment lost 3 bases, leaving 15 bases of the junction unmatched. Germline CDR1 is KGHSH and CDR2 is LQKENI. The CDR3 consists of 17 residues. CDR3 loop: CASSPDSGTGDQREQYF. The CDR3 DNA is TGTGCCAGCTCACCGGATTCCGGGACAGGGGACCAAAGGGAGCAGTACTTC.